This TCR beta chain was identified during a study of CD8 T cells in Susac syndrome. RNA amounts of about 0.5 to 1 ug underwent reverse transcription with random hexamers. TCRdb re-analysed the immunoSEQ multiplex PCR reads in MiXCR, keeping a single row per CDR3 protein. Counted here are 120,000 to 150,000 distinct CDR3 sequences, approximately 95% occurring once; the ten biggest clones make up 0.065% to 0.095%. With 5 bases removed from V and 10 bases from J, the gap between germline ends came to 14 bases. The CDR3 has 13 amino acids. This TCR came from a human donor with Susac syndrome. V usage is TRBV12-3 or TRBV12-4 and J usage is TRBJ1-4; no clear D. The sample consisted of CD4+ T cells from PBMCs. CDR3 region: CASSVAEALKLFF. DNA of the CDR3: TGTGCCAGCAGTGTCGCGGAGGCGCTAAAACTGTTTTTT.